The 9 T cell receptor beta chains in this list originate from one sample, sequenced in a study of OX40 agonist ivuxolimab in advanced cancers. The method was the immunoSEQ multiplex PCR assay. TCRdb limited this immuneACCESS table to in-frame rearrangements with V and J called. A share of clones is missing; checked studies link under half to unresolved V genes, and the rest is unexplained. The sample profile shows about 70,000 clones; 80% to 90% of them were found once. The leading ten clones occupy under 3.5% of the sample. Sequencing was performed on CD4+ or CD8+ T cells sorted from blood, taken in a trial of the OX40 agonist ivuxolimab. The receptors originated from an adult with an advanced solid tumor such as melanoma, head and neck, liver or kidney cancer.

CDR3 bases: TGTGCCAGCAGCCAAACAACGGAGGGCACTGAAGCTTTCTTT. This encodes CASSQTTEGTEAFF. The V and J genes are TRBV6-5 and TRBJ1-1; D ambiguous. The CDR3 runs 14 residues. CDR1 MNHEY and CDR2 SVGAGI come from the germline V gene. Trimming cost V 6 bases and J 4 bases, with 15 bases left between them.

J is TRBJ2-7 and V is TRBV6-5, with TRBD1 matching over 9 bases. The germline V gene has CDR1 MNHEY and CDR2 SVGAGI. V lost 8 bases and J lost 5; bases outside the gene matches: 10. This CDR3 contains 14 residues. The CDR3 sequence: CASWDRAFNNEQYF. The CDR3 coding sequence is TGTGCCAGCTGGGACAGGGCATTTAACAACGAGCAGTACTTC.

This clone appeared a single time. The CDR3 bases are TGTGCCAGTAGTAGACCGGGACAGGCGTACTCTGGAAACACCATATATTTT. It yields the protein CASSRPGQAYSGNTIYF. J is TRBJ1-3 and V is TRBV19; 8 bases fit TRBD1. V was clipped by 4 bases and J by 0 bases; unmatched bases: 8. The CDR3 runs to 17 residues. Per germline, CDR1 LNHDA and CDR2 SQIVND (reference sequence).

The CDR3 DNA reads as TGTGCCAGTAGTATTGAATTGGCAGGGTATATTCCTGAAGCTTTCTTT. Translated: CASSIELAGYIPEAFF. The chain is built from TRBV19 and TRBJ1-1; a weak D match, TRBD1 (5 bases). Deletions cut 3 bases from V and 6 bases from J, with 20 bases between. The CDR3 is 16 residues long. CDR1 and CDR2 (germline): LNHDA, SQIVND (reference sequence).

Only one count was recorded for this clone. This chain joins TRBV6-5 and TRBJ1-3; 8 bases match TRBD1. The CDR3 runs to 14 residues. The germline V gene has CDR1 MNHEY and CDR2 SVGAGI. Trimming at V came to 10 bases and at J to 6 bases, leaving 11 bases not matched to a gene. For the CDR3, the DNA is TGTGCCATCACGACAGGGGTTGGGGAAAACACCATATATTTT. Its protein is CAITTGVGENTIYF.

The chain's CDR3 is CASNTGRLTDTQYF. DNA for the CDR3: TGTGCCAGTAATACGGGTCGGCTCACAGATACGCAGTATTTT. V and J are TRBV19 and TRBJ2-3; D ambiguous. Germline CDR1 LNHDA, CDR2 SQIVND (reference sequence). Between the trimmed V and J ends, which lost 7 bases and 2 bases, there was a span of 13 bases. This CDR3 region has 14 residues.

The CDR3 here is CASSSSPGAGYTF. The CDR3 DNA is TGTGCCAGCAGCTCTTCCCCGGGGGCGGGCTACACCTTC. The chain has TRBV11-2 and TRBJ1-2; the D gene is possibly TRBD1 (6 bases). CDR3 length: 13 residues. Trimming pared 4 bases from V and 8 bases from J, leaving 14 bases between. Germline-derived CDR1 and CDR2 are SGHAT and FQNNGV.

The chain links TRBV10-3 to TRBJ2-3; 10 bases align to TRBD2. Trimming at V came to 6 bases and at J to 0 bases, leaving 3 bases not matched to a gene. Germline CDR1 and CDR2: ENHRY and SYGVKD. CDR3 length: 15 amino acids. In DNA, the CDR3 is TGTGCCATCAGCCTAGCGGGGGCCAGCACAGATACGCAGTATTTT. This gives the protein CAISLAGASTDTQYF.

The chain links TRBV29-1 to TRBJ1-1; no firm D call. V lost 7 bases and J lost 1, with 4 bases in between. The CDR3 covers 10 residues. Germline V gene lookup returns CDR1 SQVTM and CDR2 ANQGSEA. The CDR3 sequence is CSGKNTEAFF. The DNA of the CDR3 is TGCAGCGGCAAGAACACTGAAGCTTTCTTT.